This T cell receptor (beta chain) was found in a study of blood T cell repertoires in COVID-19 (dated by TCRdb to 2018 to 2021). Background for the entire study: The collaborator samples originated in the United States, Italy and Spain and spanned the acute and convalescent phases of COVID-19. The material from the prospective study consisted of cDNA or gDNA derived from T cells, B-cell-depleted T cells, or PBMCs. The dataset comprised deeply sampled blood TCRbeta repertoires from subjects exposed to, actively infected with, or recovered from COVID-19. The repertoires were released in a freely available public database intended as a resource for research on the immune response to SARS-CoV-2. Samples came from the ongoing ImmuneRACE study (first 160 participants) plus 1,254 subjects from 6 global collaborators. The sample metadata nearly always contained a de-identified subject ID, COVID-19 status, age in years and sex. Where HLA class I and class II types were available, the types were taken from metadata supplied by the sample provider, not from assay-based typing.

In Seattle, one collaborating source enrolled patients while the infection was active and tracked those patients longitudinally over the course of disease. Each collaborating institution followed its own protocols to collect whole blood in K2EDTA tubes. For TCRbeta analysis, collaborators shipped samples as frozen whole blood, isolated PBMCs, or DNA extracted from either of those sample types. The study at large found these results: The amount of clinical and demographic metadata varied by source and participant and was provided uncurated.

TCRbeta CDR3 regions were amplified from genomic DNA by means of the immunoSEQ Assay, a bias-controlled multiplex PCR. On the study's bioinformatics: Nucleated cell counts per sample were estimated from amplification of reference gene primers within the assay. To quantify the absolute abundance of each unique TCRbeta CDR3 rearrangement, sequence reads were collapsed and filtered. Productive Simpson clonality was computed per sample as the square root of Simpson's diversity index over productive rearrangements. Entries here come from immuneACCESS through TCRdb and include only in-frame sequences with V and J called. Some clones fail to appear in such tables; in the studies checked, an unresolved V gene covers under half of the shortfall, and the cause of the remainder is unknown. Clonal size and the V and J genes are those of that table, whereas D and trimming came from the DNA. The sample contains 150,000 to 250,000 clones, about 76% of them found a single time. Roughly 5.7% of the sample goes to the ten largest clones.

With regard to this clone: The clone's antigen remains unknown. No much larger clone exists at a distance of one base, and base qualities are not known.

CDR1 and CDR2, looked up from the germline V gene (reference sequence), are GTSNPN and SVGIG. V and J lose 5 bases and 7 bases, and a span of 15 bases separates them. Spanning cysteine to phenylalanine, the CDR3 consists of 14 amino acids. The DNA shown is the 42-base CDR3, in frame from base 1. The sequence was collected from a woman aged 35 to 49 with COVID-19, enrolled during active disease. The sequenced sample was peripheral blood. The chain is encoded by TRBV30 joined to TRBJ1-6, and possibly TRBD1, on 5 matching bases. CDR3 sequence: CAWEGWVKNSPLHF. The nucleotide sequence reads as follows: TGTGCCTGGGAGGGGTGGGTGAAAAATTCACCCCTCCACTTT. With the rest looked up from the reference TRBV30 and TRBJ1-6 genes rather than sequenced, the full variable domain is SQTIHQWPATLVQPVGSPLSLECTVEGTSNPNLYWYRQAAGRGLQLLFYSVGIGQISSEVPQNLSASRPQDRQFILSSKKLLLSDSGFYLCAWEGWVKNSPLHFGNGTRLTVT.